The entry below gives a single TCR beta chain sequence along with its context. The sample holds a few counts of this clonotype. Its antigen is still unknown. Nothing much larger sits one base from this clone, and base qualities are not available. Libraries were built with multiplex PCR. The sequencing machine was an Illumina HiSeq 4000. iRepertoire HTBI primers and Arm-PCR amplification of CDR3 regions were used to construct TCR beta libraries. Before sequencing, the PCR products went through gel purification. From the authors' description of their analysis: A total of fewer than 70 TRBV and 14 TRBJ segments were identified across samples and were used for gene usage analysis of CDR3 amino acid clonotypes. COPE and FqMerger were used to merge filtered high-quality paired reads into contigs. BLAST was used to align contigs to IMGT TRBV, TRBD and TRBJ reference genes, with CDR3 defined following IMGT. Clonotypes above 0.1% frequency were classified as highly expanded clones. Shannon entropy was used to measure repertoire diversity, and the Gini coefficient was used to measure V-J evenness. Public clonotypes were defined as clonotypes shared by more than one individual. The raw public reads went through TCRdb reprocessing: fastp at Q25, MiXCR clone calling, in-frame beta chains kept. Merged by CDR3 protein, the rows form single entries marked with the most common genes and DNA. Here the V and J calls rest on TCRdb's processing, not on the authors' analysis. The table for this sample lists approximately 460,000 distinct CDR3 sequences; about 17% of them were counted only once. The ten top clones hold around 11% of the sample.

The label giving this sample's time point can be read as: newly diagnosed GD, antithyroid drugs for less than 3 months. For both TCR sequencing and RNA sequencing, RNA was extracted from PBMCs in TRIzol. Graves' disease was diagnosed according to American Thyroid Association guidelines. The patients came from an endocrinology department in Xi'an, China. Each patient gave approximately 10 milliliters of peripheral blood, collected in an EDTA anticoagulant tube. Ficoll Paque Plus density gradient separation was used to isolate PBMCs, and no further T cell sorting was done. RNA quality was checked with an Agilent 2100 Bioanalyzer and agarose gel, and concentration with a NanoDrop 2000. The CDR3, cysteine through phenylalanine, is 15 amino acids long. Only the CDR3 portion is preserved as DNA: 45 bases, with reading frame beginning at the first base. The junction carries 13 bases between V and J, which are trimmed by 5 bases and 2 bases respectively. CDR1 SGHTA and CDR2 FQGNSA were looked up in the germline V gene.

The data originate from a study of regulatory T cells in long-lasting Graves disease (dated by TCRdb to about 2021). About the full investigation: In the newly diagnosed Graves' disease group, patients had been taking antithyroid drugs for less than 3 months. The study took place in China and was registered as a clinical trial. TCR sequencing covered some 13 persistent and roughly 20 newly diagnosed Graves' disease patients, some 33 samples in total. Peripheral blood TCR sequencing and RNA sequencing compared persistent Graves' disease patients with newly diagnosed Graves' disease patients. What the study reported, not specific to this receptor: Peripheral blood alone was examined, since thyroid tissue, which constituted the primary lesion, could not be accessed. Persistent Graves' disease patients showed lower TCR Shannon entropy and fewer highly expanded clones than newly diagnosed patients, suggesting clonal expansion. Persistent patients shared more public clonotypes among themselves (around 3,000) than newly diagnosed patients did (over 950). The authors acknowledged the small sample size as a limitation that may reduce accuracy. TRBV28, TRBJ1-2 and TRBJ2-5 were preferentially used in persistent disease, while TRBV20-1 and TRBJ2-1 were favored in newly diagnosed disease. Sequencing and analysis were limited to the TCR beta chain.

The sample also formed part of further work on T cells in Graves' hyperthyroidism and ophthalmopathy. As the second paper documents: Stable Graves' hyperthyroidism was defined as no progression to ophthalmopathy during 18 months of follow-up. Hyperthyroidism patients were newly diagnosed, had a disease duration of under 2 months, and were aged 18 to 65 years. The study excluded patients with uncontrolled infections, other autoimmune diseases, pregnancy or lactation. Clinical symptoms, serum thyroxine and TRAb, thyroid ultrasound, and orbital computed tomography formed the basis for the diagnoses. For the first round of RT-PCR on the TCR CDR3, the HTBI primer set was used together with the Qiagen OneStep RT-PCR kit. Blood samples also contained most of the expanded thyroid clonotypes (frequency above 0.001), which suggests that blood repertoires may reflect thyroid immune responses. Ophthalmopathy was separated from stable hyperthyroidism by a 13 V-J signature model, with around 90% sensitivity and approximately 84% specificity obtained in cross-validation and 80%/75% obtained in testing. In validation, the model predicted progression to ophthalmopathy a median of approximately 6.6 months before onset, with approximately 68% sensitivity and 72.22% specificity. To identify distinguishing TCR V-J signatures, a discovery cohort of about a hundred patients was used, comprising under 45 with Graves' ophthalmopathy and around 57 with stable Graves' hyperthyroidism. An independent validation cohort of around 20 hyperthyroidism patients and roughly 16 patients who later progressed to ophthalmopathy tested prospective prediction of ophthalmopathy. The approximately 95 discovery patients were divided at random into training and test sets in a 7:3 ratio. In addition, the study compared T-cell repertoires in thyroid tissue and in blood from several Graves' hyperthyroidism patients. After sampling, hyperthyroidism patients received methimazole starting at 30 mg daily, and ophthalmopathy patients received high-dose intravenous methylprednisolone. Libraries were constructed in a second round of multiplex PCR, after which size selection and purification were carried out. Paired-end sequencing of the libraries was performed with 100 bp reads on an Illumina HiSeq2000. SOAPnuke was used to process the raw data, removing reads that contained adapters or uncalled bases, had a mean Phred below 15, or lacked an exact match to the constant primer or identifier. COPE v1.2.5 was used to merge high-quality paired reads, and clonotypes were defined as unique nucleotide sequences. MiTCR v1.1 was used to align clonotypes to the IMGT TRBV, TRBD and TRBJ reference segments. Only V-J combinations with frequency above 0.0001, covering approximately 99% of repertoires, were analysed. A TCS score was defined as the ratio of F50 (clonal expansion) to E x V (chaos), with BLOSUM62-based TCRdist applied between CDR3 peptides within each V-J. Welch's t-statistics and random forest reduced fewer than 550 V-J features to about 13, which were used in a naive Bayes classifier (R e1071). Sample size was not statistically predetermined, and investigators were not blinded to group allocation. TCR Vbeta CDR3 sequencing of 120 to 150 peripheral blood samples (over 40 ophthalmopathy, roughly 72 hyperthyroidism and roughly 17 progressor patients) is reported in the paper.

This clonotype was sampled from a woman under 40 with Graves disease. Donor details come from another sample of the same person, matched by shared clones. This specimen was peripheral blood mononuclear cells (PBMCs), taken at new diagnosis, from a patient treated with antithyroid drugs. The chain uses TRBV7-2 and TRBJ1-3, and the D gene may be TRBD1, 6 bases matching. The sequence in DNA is TGTGCCAGCAGCATTATTCGGACAGCTGGAAACACCATATATTTT. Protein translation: CASSIIRTAGNTIYF.